The 27 T cell receptor beta chains presented below share a single source sample, sequenced in a study of blood T cell repertoires in COVID-19. Repertoires were generated with immunoSEQ multiplex PCR, while TCRdb's copy carries only in-frame clones and drops some. The sample shows 45,000 to 65,000 clones, over 75% of them seen only once. The material sequenced was peripheral blood. These receptor sequences come from a man between 65 and 79 years old with active COVID-19.

The chain couples TRBV5-6 to TRBJ1-2, with D maybe TRBD1 (6 bases). Germline loops: CDR1 SGHDT, CDR2 YYEEEE. The CDR3 covers 14 residues. V was trimmed by 4 bases and J by 2 bases, leaving 12 bases between them. The DNA for the CDR3 is TGTGCCAGCAGCGCCGGGACACGAAACTATGGCTACACCTTC. Translating gives CASSAGTRNYGYTF.

The V and J genes are TRBV6-5 and TRBJ2-1; D is uncertain. Per germline, CDR1 MNHEY and CDR2 SVGAGI. V lost 9 bases, J lost 6 bases, and 12 bases lay in between. The CDR3 length is 12 residues. CDR3 DNA sequence: TGTGCCAGTCGACGGCCGGGCAATGAGCAGTTCTTC. Translation gives CASRRPGNEQFF.

This rearrangement joins TRBV4-3 to TRBJ2-2; 8 bases fit TRBD2. The V gene's germline CDR1 is LGHNA and CDR2 YSLEER. The CDR3 loop spans 20 amino acids. V was pared by 0 bases and J by 2 bases, with 14 bases of the junction left unmatched. The CDR3 bases are TGCGCCAGCAGCCAAGATTGGGGACTAAGCGGGGGCCATAACACCGGGGAGCTGTTTTTT. It is translated as CASSQDWGLSGGHNTGELFF.

The chain combines TRBV7-9 with TRBJ2-3, with D possibly being TRBD1 (7 bases). The CDR3 length is 16 residues. Germline lookup yields CDR1 SEHNR and CDR2 FQNEAQ (reference sequence). Trimming stripped 1 base from V and 7 bases from J, with 18 bases between. CDR3 region: CASSLGGGTALHTQYF. The CDR3 region has the DNA TGTGCCAGCAGCTTAGGGGGCGGGACAGCGTTGCATACGCAGTATTTT.

The rearrangement uses TRBV2 and TRBJ1-5; no clear D gene. Germline V gene data show CDR1 as SNHLY and CDR2 as FYNNEI. V lost 5 bases and J 2 bases, leaving 7 bases between the germline ends. The CDR3 is made up of 13 amino acids. CDR3 in amino acids: CASSTHGNQPQHF. For the CDR3, the DNA is TGTGCCAGCAGTACACACGGCAATCAGCCCCAGCATTTT.

By sample fraction, this clone is medium-sized. V and J are TRBV30 and TRBJ2-7, with 8 bases fitting TRBD1. With 4 bases clipped from V and 2 bases from J, the junction kept 4 bases outside the gene matches. Per germline, CDR1 GTSNPN and CDR2 SVGIG (reference sequence). The CDR3 extends over 13 amino acids. This chain's CDR3 is CAWIRDRPYEQYF. The CDR3 bases are TGTGCCTGGATCCGGGACAGGCCCTACGAGCAGTACTTC.

This clone has a single count. V and J are TRBV12-3 or TRBV12-4 and TRBJ2-7; D gene uncertain. Deletions cut 6 bases from V and 7 bases from J, with 16 bases between. CDR3 length equals 13 residues. The chain's CDR3 is CASRTTKAREQYF. The CDR3 coding sequence is TGTGCCAGCAGGACCACAAAGGCGCGGGAGCAGTACTTC.

V is TRBV5-8 and J is TRBJ1-1; 8 bases are a match to TRBD1. Germline V lookup: CDR1 SGHTS, CDR2 YDEGEE. This CDR3 region has 14 residues. After removal of 3 bases from V and 8 bases from J, the junction contained 9 bases not matched to a gene. CDR3 region: CASSSPDRVTEAFF. CDR3 bases: TGTGCCAGCAGCTCTCCGGACAGGGTCACCGAAGCTTTCTTT.

This clone was seen only once. The genes are TRBV21-1 and TRBJ2-4; TRBD1, the table's D call, was not compared with the DNA. TRBV21-1 counts as a pseudogene. This CDR3 is built from 17 residues. CDR3 loop: CASSKGGTGEGQNIQYF. CDR3 DNA sequence: TGTGCCAGCAGCAAAGGGGGGACAGGGGAGGGCCAAAACATTCAGTACTTC.

The chain joins TRBV5-1 to TRBJ2-7; 9 positions agree with TRBD1. Germline V CDR1 and CDR2: SGHRS, YFSETQ. V lost 4 bases and J lost 3; bases outside the gene matches: 8. The length of the CDR3 is 15 residues. Here the CDR3 reads CASSPGQGLVYEQYF. The CDR3 nucleotides read TGCGCCAGCAGCCCAGGACAGGGGTTGGTCTACGAGCAGTACTTC.

The chain links TRBV7-2 to TRBJ2-1; 7 bases map to TRBD1. The length of the CDR3 is 16 residues. V lost 5 bases and J lost 5; bases outside the gene matches: 12. Germline values: CDR1 SGHTA, CDR2 FQGNSA. The DNA of the CDR3 is TGTGCCAGCAGCCCCCCGTGGGACAGTCTTAACAATGAGCAGTTCTTC. It is translated as CASSPPWDSLNNEQFF.

The J gene is TRBJ1-5, the V gene TRBV19; D is ambiguous. The CDR3 has 15 residues. CDR1 and CDR2 (germline): LNHDA, SQIVND (reference sequence). V dropped 7 bases and J dropped 5 bases, with 18 bases sitting between them. The CDR3 loop is CASNDLRGSYQPQHF. CDR3 sequence (DNA): TGTGCCAGTAACGATCTTCGGGGAAGTTATCAGCCCCAGCATTTT.

There are a few counts of this clone. A junction end diverges from the germline sequence, so it may reflect a read error. The chain carries TRBV2 and TRBJ2-1; 10 positions agree with TRBD2. Germline V gives CDR1 SNHLY, CDR2 FYNNEI. This CDR3 spans 11 amino acids. The CDR3 DNA reads as TGTGCCAGCAGGGGAGGGACTAGCGTTATCTTC. Residues: CASRGGTSVIF.

The chain's CDR3 is CASSSSGALQETQYF. The CDR3 region has the DNA TGTGCCAGCAGCTCTAGCGGGGCCCTCCAAGAGACCCAGTACTTC. V and J are TRBV5-4 and TRBJ2-5, with 9 bases aligning to TRBD2. CDR1 is SGHNT and CDR2 is YYREEE in the germline V gene (reference sequence). The CDR3 is 15 amino acids. V was clipped by 3 bases and J by 1 base; unmatched bases: 4.

This clone was seen only once. The chain is built from TRBV5-6 and TRBJ2-5, with D perhaps matching TRBD2 (5 bases). Germline V lookup: CDR1 SGHDT, CDR2 YYEEEE. The V end lost 7 bases, the J end lost 3 bases, and 16 bases lay between the germline ends. CDR3 length: 14 residues. The CDR3, as DNA: TGTGCCAGCGTCCGGCAGGACTGGGAAGAGACCCAGTACTTC. As protein: CASVRQDWEETQYF. Filled out from reference TRBV5-6 and TRBJ2-5, the complete variable domain reads DAGVTQSPTHLIKTRGQQVTLRCSPKSGHDTVSWYQQALGQGPQFIFQYYEEEERQRGNFPDRFSGHQFPNYSSELNVNALLLGDSALYLCASVRQDWEETQYFGPGTRLLVL.

The chain recombines TRBV6-5 with TRBJ1-1; D possibly corresponds to TRBD1 (6 bases). Deletions cut 1 base from V and 1 base from J, with 10 bases between. The CDR3 is 15 residues long. Germline assignment: CDR1 MNHEY and CDR2 SVGAGI. CDR3 loop: CASSYFWTANTEAFF. The CDR3 DNA is TGTGCCAGCAGTTACTTCTGGACAGCGAACACTGAAGCTTTCTTT.

The chain uses TRBV11-3 and TRBJ1-1, with D unresolved. The germline gives CDR1 SGHNT, CDR2 YENEEA. The CDR3 totals 20 residues. With 2 bases removed from V and 3 bases from J, the gap between germline ends came to 28 bases. The CDR3 reads CASSLLTHGQRGLKDTEAFF. The CDR3 coding sequence is TGTGCCAGCAGCTTACTTACCCACGGGCAGAGAGGGCTTAAGGACACTGAAGCTTTCTTT.

CDR3 nucleotide sequence: TGTGCCAGCACCCCGAGCTGGACAGCCGGTTACGAGCAGTACTTC. It encodes CASTPSWTAGYEQYF. V is TRBV2 and J is TRBJ2-7, with D tentatively TRBD1 (6 bases). Trimming took off 7 bases at V and 4 bases at J, with 20 bases between the two ends. The CDR3 contains 15 residues. The germline gives CDR1 SNHLY, CDR2 FYNNEI.

The V and J genes are TRBV9 and TRBJ2-5; TRBD2 agrees at 10 bases. Germline-derived CDR1 and CDR2 are SGDLS and YYNGEE. The CDR3 loop spans 16 amino acids. J gave up 2 bases and V 1 base, and 5 bases lay outside the gene matches. The CDR3 spells CASSVSLAGNQETQYF. In DNA, the CDR3 is TGTGCCAGCAGCGTATCACTAGCGGGGAATCAAGAGACCCAGTACTTC.

This clone has only a few counts. V gene TRBV4-1 combines with J gene TRBJ2-7, with 7 bases matching TRBD1. From germline, CDR1 is MGHRA and CDR2 YSYEKL. With V trimmed by 4 bases and J by 2 bases, 11 bases remained unmatched. The CDR3 is 16 amino acids. CDR3 loop: CASSLKLVQGAYEQYF. CDR3 nucleotides: TGCGCCAGCAGCCTAAAGCTAGTTCAGGGGGCCTACGAGCAGTACTTC.

This sequence joins TRBV18 and TRBJ1-4, with D possibly TRBD1 on 6 matching bases. Germline V gene data show CDR1 as KGHSH and CDR2 as LQKENI. V was pared by 1 base and J by 10 bases, with 16 bases between. The CDR3 runs 15 residues. The CDR3 DNA is TGTGCCAGCTCACCACTCCGGACAGATGAGGGAAAACTGTTTTTT. Translation: CASSPLRTDEGKLFF.

The gene calls are TRBV10-3 and TRBJ1-5; 8 bases are a match to TRBD1. V shed 3 bases and J 7 bases; nucleotides not matched to a gene: 5. This CDR3 region has 14 residues. The V gene's germline CDR1 is ENHRY and CDR2 SYGVKD. CDR3 DNA sequence: TGTGCCATCAGTGACAGGGGGCAAGGACAGCCCCAGCATTTT. Translated, it gives CAISDRGQGQPQHF.

The chain has TRBV9 and TRBJ2-1, with TRBD1 identical over 8 bases. The CDR3 covers 15 residues. Trimming took 0 bases from V and 12 from J; bases not matched to a gene: 11. Germline CDR1 SGDLS, CDR2 YYNGEE. CDR3 sequence (DNA): TGTGCCAGCAGCGTAGAAGGAGGGACAGGATTTAGGCAGTTCTTC. Protein: CASSVEGGTGFRQFF. The full variable domain, rest sourced from reference TRBV9 and TRBJ2-1, is DSGVTQTPKHLITATGQRVTLRCSPRSGDLSVYWYQQSLDQGLQFLIQYYNGEERAKGNILERFSAQQFPDLHSELNLSSLELGDSALYFCASSVEGGTGFRQFFGPGTRLTVL.

The CDR3 region has the DNA TGTGCCAGCAGTTCTCAAGAGACCCAGTACTTC. This gives the protein CASSSQETQYF. V and J are TRBV12-3 or TRBV12-4 and TRBJ2-5; D not resolved. The CDR3 totals 11 residues. Trimming left V 4 bases short and J 2 bases short, with 2 bases between.

The chain employs TRBV6-2 or TRBV6-3 and TRBJ1-2; D is ambiguous. Trimming took 4 bases from V and 2 from J, leaving 8 bases between them. CDR1 and CDR2 from the germline V gene are MNHEY and SVGEGT. The CDR3 runs to 13 residues. CDR3 sequence: CASSSGLNYGYTF. CDR3 coding DNA: TGTGCCAGCAGTTCGGGATTGAACTATGGCTACACCTTC.

The chain carries TRBV5-6 and TRBJ2-7; no reliable D call. Trimming shortened V by 1 base and J by 4 bases, and 12 bases separated the two germline ends. This CDR3 has 14 residues. Germline values: CDR1 SGHDT, CDR2 YYEEEE. CDR3 coding DNA: TGTGCCAGCAGCTTGTCCTCGCTCAGATACGAGCAGTACTTC. This codes for CASSLSSLRYEQYF.

The CDR3 is CASTGLAGGAGFF. The DNA of the CDR3 is TGCGCCAGCACCGGACTAGCGGGGGGGGCCGGGTTCTTC. This chain connects TRBV5-1 to TRBJ2-1, with 15 positions matching TRBD2. The ends lost 6 bases at V and 15 bases at J; junction bases unmatched: 7. CDR1 SGHRS and CDR2 YFSETQ come from the germline V gene. CDR3 length: 13 amino acids. Full variable domain (outside the CDR3, taken from reference TRBV5-1 and TRBJ2-1): KAGVTQTPRYLIKTRGQQVTLSCSPISGHRSVSWYQQTPGQGLQFLFEYFSETQRNKGNFPGRFSGRQFSNSRSEMNVSTLELGDSALYLCASTGLAGGAGFFGPGTRLTVL.